This TCR beta chain is from a study of blood T cell repertoires in COVID-19. Turning to the study itself: There were acute and convalescent COVID-19 samples, and they came from the United States, Italy and Spain. The analysed material was cDNA or gDNA that came from T cells, B-cell-depleted T cells, or PBMCs.

V trimming: 1 base; J trimming: 5 bases; junction bases outside the gene matches: 17. Germline V gene sequence: CDR1 SGHRS, CDR2 YFSETQ. This CDR3 region has 20 residues. Original analysis: Using reference gene primer amplification, nucleated cell counts were estimated. Only in-frame clones appear in the TCRdb table, and some are missing; sequencing was by immunoSEQ multiplex PCR. D and trimming were read from the DNA, whereas the V and J calls and clone size are those reported in that table. Altogether about 270,000 clones are present, 75% to 90% being singletons, with the ten largest covering 11%. The sample was peripheral blood. The chain recombines TRBV5-1 with TRBJ1-6; 8 bases are shared with TRBD1. The source of this sequence is a woman in her 70s with acute or convalescent COVID-19. CDR3 bases: TGCGCCAGCAGCTTGTTCCTCCCAGGGGGCCTCCGCGGGGATAATTCACCCCTCCACTTT. This codes for CASSLFLPGGLRGDNSPLHF.